A single T cell receptor (beta chain) is shown here with its context. Its antigen is unknown. CD45RO-negative cells were positively selected for CCR7, leaving out terminally differentiated effector memory CD45RA+ cells. Clones were read by immunoSEQ multiplex PCR, and TCRdb kept only the in-frame ones, dropping some. The sample has fewer than 1 million clones; 90% to 98% are singletons. These data are taken from a study of shared clonotypes between healthy human individuals. Study-level points and caveats: Naive subsets generally exceeded memory subsets in estimated richness.

The sequence derives from a man younger than 45 in good health. Material for sequencing was naive CD8+ T cells sorted from blood.

CDR3 sequence (DNA): TGCGCCAGCAGCCCCCGGGACACCACCTACAATGAGCAGTTCTTC. Its translation is CASSPRDTTYNEQFF. The chain is built from TRBV5-1 and TRBJ2-1; TRBD1 might be the D (6 bases). The CDR3 contains 15 residues. The V gene's germline CDR1 is SGHRS and CDR2 YFSETQ. V was shortened by 4 bases and J by 2 bases, with 13 bases between the two germline ends.